A single sample gave rise to the 8 T cell receptor beta chains below, sequenced in a study of cytomegalovirus exposure and HLA in healthy donors (dated by TCRdb to 2017 to 2019). The method was the immunoSEQ multiplex PCR assay. For the multiplex PCR, a mixture combining 60 forward primers for TCR Vbeta segments and 13 reverse primers for TCR Jbeta segments was used. What TCRdb holds here is the immuneACCESS table cut down to in-frame rearrangements. Part of the clones is not present; checked against another copy, under half of the missing clones reflect an unresolved V gene, and the others are unexplained. The sample profile shows more than 150,000 clones; around 80% of them were found once. The ten top clones hold approximately 1.3% of the sample. The specimen was PBMCs. All receptors derive from a girl aged 10 to 17 in good health and CMV-seropositive.

This rearrangement joins TRBV5-1 to TRBJ1-2, with 10 bases fitting TRBD1. Germline values: CDR1 SGHRS, CDR2 YFSETQ. V was pared by 1 base and J by 6 bases, with 6 bases of the junction left unmatched. The CDR3 is 15 residues long. The CDR3 spells CASSLMTGGQDGYTF. In DNA, the CDR3 is TGCGCCAGCAGCTTGATGACAGGGGGCCAAGATGGCTACACCTTC.

The CDR3 region is CASSMTDRGTEAFF. The CDR3 DNA sequence: TGTGCCAGCAGTATGACAGACAGGGGCACTGAAGCTTTCTTT. This chain connects TRBV6-5 to TRBJ1-1; TRBD1 matches at 8 bases. The ends lost 5 bases at V and 4 bases at J; junction bases unmatched: 6. The CDR3 sequence is 14 residues long. Per the germline V gene, CDR1 is MNHEY and CDR2 is SVGAGI.

The chain joins TRBV19 to TRBJ2-7; 10 bases map to TRBD2. The germline gives CDR1 LNHDA, CDR2 SQIVND (reference sequence). J was trimmed by 3 bases and V by 3 bases; bases with no gene match: 5. The CDR3 covers 15 residues. This chain's CDR3 is CASSIGASGSYEQYF. The DNA of the CDR3 is TGTGCCAGTAGTATCGGGGCTAGCGGGAGCTACGAGCAGTACTTC.

This clone was seen just once. The chain recombines TRBV28 with TRBJ2-1, with TRBD2 matching over 12 bases. Trimming at V came to 5 bases and at J to 6 bases, leaving 14 bases not matched to a gene. Germline V gives CDR1 MDHEN, CDR2 SYDVKM. The CDR3 has 18 residues. The CDR3, as DNA: TGTGCCAGCAGTCACCGGACTAGCGGGACTCGGGCAGGCAATGAGCAGTTCTTC. This encodes CASSHRTSGTRAGNEQFF.

This clone was counted a single time. The V and J genes are TRBV5-6 and TRBJ2-3, with 9 bases that match TRBD1. The trim removed 2 bases at V and 3 bases at J, leaving 7 bases unmatched. CDR1 is SGHDT and CDR2 is YYEEEE in the germline V gene. This CDR3 spans 16 amino acids. The CDR3 sequence: CASSLGTGSLTDTQYF. The CDR3 DNA is TGTGCCAGCAGCTTAGGGACAGGGAGTTTAACAGATACGCAGTATTTT.

The V call is TRBV27, the J call TRBJ2-2; D is unclear. The CDR3 spans 13 residues. Germline V gene lookup returns CDR1 MNHEY and CDR2 SMNVEV (reference sequence). V was trimmed by 0 bases and J by 5 bases, leaving 4 bases between them. The CDR3 is CASSLSRTGELFF. CDR3 nucleotides: TGTGCCAGCAGTTTATCACGGACCGGGGAGCTGTTTTTT.

The chain links TRBV5-1 to TRBJ1-1; 8 bases are shared with TRBD1. This CDR3 has 14 residues. Germline CDR1 reads SGHRS; CDR2 reads YFSETQ. V was clipped by 7 bases and J by 4 bases; unmatched bases: 9. CDR3 bases: TGCGCCAGCCAACAGGGGGTTCTTAGCACTGAAGCTTTCTTT. Its protein product is CASQQGVLSTEAFF.

This chain connects TRBV27 to TRBJ1-1; D might be TRBD1 (5 bases). This CDR3 region has 13 residues. Germline V gives CDR1 MNHEY, CDR2 SMNVEV (reference sequence). Between the trimmed V and J ends, which lost 7 bases and 3 bases, there was a span of 12 bases. Here the CDR3 reads CASKPNRYTEAFF. CDR3 DNA: TGTGCCAGCAAGCCGAACAGGTACACTGAAGCTTTCTTT.